Shown below are 8 T cell receptor beta chains from a single sample sequenced in a study of cytomegalovirus exposure and HLA in healthy donors. The PCR was carried out with 60 Vbeta primers and 13 Jbeta primers. This table comes from immunoSEQ multiplex PCR, and its TCRdb copy is limited to in-frame clones, with some not included. This sample's clone table lists 40,000 to 60,000 clones. Specimen: PBMCs. The receptors here all came from a female donor in good health and CMV-seronegative.

The gene calls are TRBV6-1 and TRBJ2-7; D is undetermined. The germline V gene has CDR1 MNHNS and CDR2 SASEGT. V lost 7 bases and J lost 3, with 13 bases in between. CDR3 length: 13 residues. CDR3: CASTTDTYYEQYF. The CDR3, as DNA: TGTGCCAGCACCACAGACACCTACTACGAGCAGTACTTC.

V is TRBV7-9 and J is TRBJ2-3; a possible D gene is TRBD2 (5 bases). CDR3 size: 14 residues. Trimming pared 1 base from V and 6 bases from J, leaving 11 bases between. CDR1 is SEHNR and CDR2 is FQNEAQ in the germline V gene (reference sequence). The CDR3 DNA follows: TGTGCCAGCAGCTTAGGAGGGTCAGAGGATACGCAGTATTTT. This translates into CASSLGGSEDTQYF. Full variable domain (remainder filled in from reference TRBV7-9 and TRBJ2-3): DTGVSQNPRHKITKRGQNVTFRCDPISEHNRLYWYRQTLGQGPEFLTYFQNEAQLEKSRLLSDRFSAERPKGSFSTLEIQRTEQGDSAMYLCASSLGGSEDTQYFGPGTRLTVL.

V usage is TRBV4-1 and J usage is TRBJ1-1, with 7 bases matching TRBD1. There are 12 residues in the CDR3. With V trimmed by 1 base and J by 13 bases, 6 bases remained unmatched. Germline assignment: CDR1 MGHRA and CDR2 YSYEKL. The CDR3 region is CASSQVGGQLFF. The CDR3, as DNA: TGCGCCAGCAGCCAAGTAGGGGGACAGCTTTTCTTT.

The chain links TRBV25-1 to TRBJ2-1; 10 bases are a match to TRBD2. V trimming: 4 bases; J trimming: 6 bases; junction bases outside the gene matches: 12. Per germline, CDR1 MGHDK and CDR2 SYGVNS. The CDR3 runs 17 residues. The chain's CDR3 is CASSGYPGTSEANEQFF. In DNA, the CDR3 is TGTGCCAGCAGTGGGTATCCCGGGACTAGCGAAGCCAATGAGCAGTTCTTC.

The V gene is TRBV5-1, the J gene TRBJ2-7, with D possibly TRBD2 on 5 matching bases. The length of the CDR3 is 16 residues. Germline values: CDR1 SGHRS, CDR2 YFSETQ. Trimming took off 4 bases at V and 2 bases at J, with 19 bases between the two ends. DNA of the CDR3: TGCGCCAGCAGCCATCGACAAGGAGGCCAAACCTACGAGCAGTACTTC. This codes for CASSHRQGGQTYEQYF.

The CDR3: CASSSTGSYNEQFF. CDR3 in DNA: TGTGCCAGCAGTTCGACAGGGAGCTACAATGAGCAGTTCTTC. This sequence joins TRBV6-5 and TRBJ2-1; 7 bases align to TRBD1. V lost 4 bases, J lost 3 bases, and 3 bases stayed unmatched. CDR1 and CDR2 from the germline V gene are MNHEY and SVGAGI. CDR3 length equals 14 residues.

V gene TRBV29-1 combines with J gene TRBJ1-1, with unresolved D. The CDR3 extends over 13 amino acids. The V end was cut by 1 base, the J end by 8 bases, with 14 bases between. Germline V gene sequence: CDR1 SQVTM, CDR2 ANQGSEA. The CDR3 is CSVEGEGGWEAFF. Written as DNA, the CDR3 is TGCAGCGTTGAAGGAGAAGGAGGTTGGGAAGCTTTCTTT.

The gene calls are TRBV28 and TRBJ2-3, with 8 bases identical to TRBD2. Germline lookup yields CDR1 MDHEN and CDR2 SYDVKM. The J segment lost 3 bases and the V segment lost 4 bases, leaving 12 bases of the junction unmatched. This CDR3 comprises 17 residues. The DNA for the CDR3 is TGTGCCAGCAGTTCCCCCGAGGCGGGGGGCGTGACAGATACGCAGTATTTT. Translation: CASSSPEAGGVTDTQYF.